This T cell receptor (beta chain) was found in a study of blood T cells in healthy people across ages. Study-wide points: TCR beta diversity per million T cells fell roughly linearly with age. Donors of long life had a larger count of naive CD4+ cells and greater diversity than aged donors. In these data, TCR beta diversity tracked strongly with naive T cell percentage.

Germline CDR1 SGHRS, CDR2 YFSETQ. This CDR3 has 15 residues. A sample-barcoded 5' primer and a J-beta primer mix were used in a second PCR of roughly 6 to 11 cycles. TCRdb passed the 5' RACE reads through MiXCR, listing each CDR3 protein once. Here the sample spans 920,000 or so distinct CDR3 sequences, around 43% being singletons. As concerns this clonotype: Antigen unknown.

Each sample yielded at least 5.5 micrograms of PBMC total RNA. The sequencing sample was made of blood. The clonotype was recovered from a woman in her sixties in good health. The V call is TRBV5-1, the J call TRBJ2-1; 7 nucleotides line up with TRBD2. The assigned J gene may be wrong: the sequence end matches TRBJ2-7 better. The CDR3 loop reads CASSPGLGDYNEQYF. The CDR3, as DNA: TGCGCCAGCAGCCCCGGGCTAGGGGACTACAATGAGCAGTACTTC.